One sample yielded the 15 T cell receptor beta chains listed below, sequenced in a study of shared clonotypes between healthy human individuals. Sequencing used immunoSEQ multiplex PCR; TCRdb keeps in-frame clones, though not all of them. The sample has about 1.5 million clones; around 98% are singletons. Source material: naive CD4+ T cells sorted from blood. Subset specified: CD45RA+ positively selected. These TCRs come from a man aged 25-40 years in good health.

The gene calls are TRBV6-5 and TRBJ1-1; TRBD1 matches 9 bases. The CDR3 extends over 16 amino acids. Per germline, CDR1 MNHEY and CDR2 SVGAGI. J was trimmed by 1 base and V by 1 base; bases with no gene match: 4. DNA for the CDR3: TGTGCCAGCAGTTACTTTACAGGGGGCGGGAACACTGAAGCTTTCTTT. Amino acid sequence: CASSYFTGGGNTEAFF.

The J gene is TRBJ2-6, the V gene TRBV28, with D hard to call. Germline V CDR1 and CDR2: MDHEN, SYDVKM. The CDR3 totals 17 residues. The V gene lost 3 bases and the J gene lost 0 bases, with 12 bases spanning the gap. DNA of the CDR3: TGTGCCAGCAGTTTTATCGACAATCACTCTGGGGCCAACGTCCTGACTTTC. Residues: CASSFIDNHSGANVLTF.

The rearrangement joins TRBV29-1 to TRBJ2-3, with unresolved D. V was cut by 0 bases and J by 2 bases, with 12 bases left in between. Looked up from germline, CDR1 is SQVTM and CDR2 is ANQGSEA. The CDR3 has 15 residues. CDR3 sequence reads: CSVEDLYMSTDTQYF. The DNA of the CDR3 is TGCAGCGTTGAAGACTTATATATGTCCACAGATACGCAGTATTTT.

The rearrangement joins TRBV5-1 to TRBJ2-7; D remains unclear. The CDR3 has 14 amino acids. CDR1 is SGHRS, CDR2 YFSETQ, per germline. Trimming removed 4 bases from V and 0 bases from J, with 11 bases in between. Here the CDR3 DNA reads TGCGCCAGCAGCAGGGCAGATCTCTCCTACGAGCAGTACTTC. Its translation is CASSRADLSYEQYF.

This chain joins TRBV23-1 and TRBJ1-5; 7 bases align to TRBD1. TRBV23-1 is classed as an ORF, of uncertain function. Losses at the gene ends were 1 base for V and 3 bases for J; bases not matched to a gene: 15. The CDR3 is 19 residues long. CDR3 bases: TGCGCCAGCAGTCAATTCCGAGGGGGCGATGGGAACGACAATCAGCCCCAGCATTTT. This gives the protein CASSQFRGGDGNDNQPQHF.

The CDR3 bases are TGTGCCAGCAGCTTACCATCCCCGATCGGGACAGATACGCAGTATTTT. It specifies CASSLPSPIGTDTQYF. The chain is built from TRBV5-5 and TRBJ2-3; D gene unclear. CDR1 SGHKS and CDR2 YYEKEE come from the germline V gene (reference sequence). Deletions cut 2 bases from V and 3 bases from J, with 16 bases between. The CDR3 runs 16 residues.

The gene calls are TRBV11-3 and TRBJ2-1; D is possibly TRBD1 (6 bases). This CDR3 has 13 amino acids. CDR1 SGHNT and CDR2 YENEEA come from the germline V gene. The ends were cut back, 1 base at V and 8 bases at J, with 9 bases in the middle. The CDR3 sequence is CASSLGPGDEQFF. Written as DNA, the CDR3 is TGTGCCAGCAGCTTAGGGCCAGGGGATGAGCAGTTCTTC.

This chain joins TRBV18 and TRBJ1-1, with 8 bases lining up with TRBD1. The length of the CDR3 is 14 residues. Trimming removed 7 bases from V and 1 base from J; junction bases left unmatched: 5. Germline V gene lookup returns CDR1 KGHSH and CDR2 LQKENI. For the CDR3, the DNA is TGTGCCAGCTACCTCGGACAGGGGAACACTGAAGCTTTCTTT. The encoded protein is CASYLGQGNTEAFF.

About this clone: It is unclear where the CDR3 begins or ends on the DNA, so no DNA is shown, and the CDR3 is as TCRdb lists it. This sequence joins TRBV14 and TRBJ2-7. The CDR3 length equals 15 residues, ends included. From germline, CDR1 is SGHDN and CDR2 FVKESK. CDR3 residues: CASSVGPGRTYEQYF.

V gene TRBV7-9 combines with J gene TRBJ2-7; D may correspond to TRBD1 or TRBD2 (5 bases each). The CDR3 spans 14 residues. With 2 bases removed from V and 2 bases from J, the gap between germline ends came to 10 bases. Germline V lookup: CDR1 SEHNR, CDR2 FQNEAQ (reference sequence). CDR3 DNA sequence: TGTGCCAGCAGCTTACATCCGGGACCCTACGAGCAGTACTTC. Encoded protein: CASSLHPGPYEQYF.

The CDR3 nucleotides read TGCGCCAGCAGTGACCAGGGGGGCTCTAGCACAGATACGCAGTATTTT. This sequence encodes CASSDQGGSSTDTQYF. The chain has TRBV10-1 and TRBJ2-3, with D possibly being TRBD1 (7 bases). Germline CDR1 WNHNN, CDR2 SYGVQD (reference sequence). Trimming removed 3 bases at V and 0 bases at J, with 13 bases between. There are 16 residues in the CDR3.

This chain uses TRBV19 with TRBJ2-4; TRBD1 matches 9 bases. The J segment lost 1 base and the V segment lost 6 bases, leaving 1 base of the junction unmatched. CDR3 length equals 14 residues. The germline CDR1 and CDR2 sequences are LNHDA and SQIVND (reference sequence). The CDR3 DNA reads TGTGCCAGTAGAGACAGGGGGGCCAAAAACATTCAGTACTTC. Amino acid sequence: CASRDRGAKNIQYF.

The genes are TRBV28 and TRBJ1-1, with 7 bases matching TRBD1. With V trimmed by 5 bases and J by 0 bases, 3 bases remained unmatched. The germline CDR1 and CDR2 sequences are MDHEN and SYDVKM. The CDR3 totals 14 residues. CDR3 sequence: CASSPQGMNTEAFF. The CDR3 nucleotides are TGTGCCAGCAGTCCACAGGGGATGAACACTGAAGCTTTCTTT.

The rearrangement uses TRBV7-2 and TRBJ2-1, with 13 bases lining up with TRBD2. V lost 3 bases and J lost 7; bases outside the gene matches: 9. Per the germline V gene, CDR1 is SGHTA and CDR2 is FQGNSA. The CDR3 has 17 amino acids. CDR3 in DNA: TGTGCCAGCAGCTTCCGGCGGACTAGCGGGAGACGGAATGAGCAGTTCTTC. Protein: CASSFRRTSGRRNEQFF. Filled out from reference TRBV7-2 and TRBJ2-1, the complete variable domain reads GAGVSQSPSNKVTEKGKDVELRCDPISGHTALYWYRQSLGQGLEFLIYFQGNSAPDKSGLPSDRFSAERTGGSVSTLTIQRTQQEDSAVYLCASSFRRTSGRRNEQFFGPGTRLTVL.

The rearrangement links TRBV6-4 to TRBJ2-3; 10 bases agree with TRBD1. CDR1 MRHNA and CDR2 SNTAGT come from the germline V gene. The ends lost 0 bases at V and 4 bases at J; junction bases unmatched: 1. The CDR3 contains 15 residues. The CDR3 sequence: CASSDSTGGADTQYF. The CDR3 DNA follows: TGTGCCAGCAGTGACTCGACAGGGGGCGCAGATACGCAGTATTTT.